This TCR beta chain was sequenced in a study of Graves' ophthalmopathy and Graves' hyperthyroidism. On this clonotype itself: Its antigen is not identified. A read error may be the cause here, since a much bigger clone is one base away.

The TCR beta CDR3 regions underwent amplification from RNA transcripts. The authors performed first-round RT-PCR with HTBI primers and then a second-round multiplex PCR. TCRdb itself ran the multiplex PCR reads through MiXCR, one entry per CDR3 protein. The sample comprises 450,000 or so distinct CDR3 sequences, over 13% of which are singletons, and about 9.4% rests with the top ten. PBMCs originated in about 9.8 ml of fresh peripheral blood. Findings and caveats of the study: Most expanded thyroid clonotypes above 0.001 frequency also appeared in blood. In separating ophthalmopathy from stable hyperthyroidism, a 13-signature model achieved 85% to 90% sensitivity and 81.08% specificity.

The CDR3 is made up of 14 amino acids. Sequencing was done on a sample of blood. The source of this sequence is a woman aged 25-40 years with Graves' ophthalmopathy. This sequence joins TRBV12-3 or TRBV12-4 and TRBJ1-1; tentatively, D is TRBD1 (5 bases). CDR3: CASSQLTQGAEACF. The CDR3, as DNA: TGTGCCAGCAGTCAACTCACTCAGGGAGCTGAAGCTTGCTTT.